These 9 T cell receptor beta chains were all obtained from the same sample, sequenced in a study of T cell changes during pregnancy in multiple sclerosis. Sequenced by immunoSEQ multiplex PCR; TCRdb stores in-frame clones only, minus some. The table lists some 62,000 clones, about 92% of them singletons. The specimen comprised peripheral blood, sampled in the second trimester of pregnancy. Receptor source: a female donor in good health, enrolled as a control in a pregnancy study.

The chain recombines TRBV6-5 with TRBJ2-1; D perhaps matches TRBD1 (5 bases). Germline V gene data show CDR1 as MNHEY and CDR2 as SVGAGI. V lost 2 bases to trimming and J lost 12 bases, with 11 bases between them. CDR3 length: 12 amino acids. The DNA of the CDR3 is TGTGCCAGCAGTTACCCGCAGGGTTCGCAGTTCTTC. Its translation: CASSYPQGSQFF.

The V and J genes are TRBV2 and TRBJ2-3; 16 nucleotides agree with TRBD2. V dropped 6 bases and J dropped 4; count of bases not matched to a gene: 1. Per germline, CDR1 SNHLY and CDR2 FYNNEI. CDR3 length: 15 amino acids. CDR3 nucleotide sequence: TGTGCCAGCAGCGGGACTAGCGGGAGGGCAGATACGCAGTATTTT. Protein product: CASSGTSGRADTQYF.

The V call is TRBV28, the J call TRBJ1-5, with a tentative D call TRBD1 (5 bases). The germline CDR1 and CDR2 sequences are MDHEN and SYDVKM. The CDR3 has 12 residues. Trimming took 3 bases from V and 7 from J, leaving 7 bases between them. DNA for the CDR3: TGTGCCAGCAGTTTGGAGGGGCAGCCCCAGCATTTT. Translating gives CASSLEGQPQHF. Filled out from reference TRBV28 and TRBJ1-5, the complete variable domain reads DVKVTQSSRYLVKRTGEKVFLECVQDMDHENMFWYRQDPGLGLRLIYFSYDVKMKEKGDIPEGYSVSREKKERFSLILESASTNQTSMYLCASSLEGQPQHFGDGTRLSIL.

V usage is TRBV29-1 and J usage is TRBJ2-1; TRBD2 might be the D (6 bases). The V gene's germline CDR1 is SQVTM and CDR2 ANQGSEA. The V end was cut by 1 base, the J end by 7 bases, with 20 bases between. This CDR3 is 16 amino acids long. The chain's CDR3 is CSVEGHAGPLGNEQFF. Here the CDR3 DNA reads TGCAGCGTTGAAGGACATGCGGGACCCCTGGGGAATGAGCAGTTCTTC.

The rearrangement joins TRBV6-5 to TRBJ2-7; D might be TRBD1 (6 bases). The V gene's germline CDR1 is MNHEY and CDR2 SVGAGI. The CDR3 is made up of 13 amino acids. V shed 3 bases and J shed 4 bases, with 10 bases lying between them. The CDR3, as DNA: TGTGCCAGCAGTTATGCCAGGGGATACGAGCAGTACTTC. It encodes CASSYARGYEQYF.

The V call is TRBV10-1, the J call TRBJ2-7, with TRBD1 as a possible D gene (6 bases). The CDR3 is 14 residues long. The germline CDR1 and CDR2 sequences are WNHNN and SYGVQD (reference sequence). V was cut by 6 bases and J by 3 bases, with 15 bases left in between. CDR3 bases: TGCGCCAGCAGCCCAGGACAGTCCAACTACGAGCAGTACTTC. Its protein product is CASSPGQSNYEQYF.

This clone came up once. V is TRBV5-8 and J is TRBJ2-3; 11 bases agree with TRBD2. Germline V gene data show CDR1 as SGHTS and CDR2 as YDEGEE. Losses at the gene ends were 2 bases for V and 3 bases for J; bases not matched to a gene: 5. The CDR3 is 16 amino acids. The CDR3 reads CASSLLAGVDTDTQYF. CDR3 DNA sequence: TGTGCCAGCAGCTTACTAGCGGGAGTTGATACAGATACGCAGTATTTT.

The V and J genes are TRBV6-1 and TRBJ1-2; maybe TRBD1 (5 bases). V lost 3 bases and J 5 bases, leaving 13 bases between the germline ends. The CDR3 length is 14 residues. Germline lookup yields CDR1 MNHNS and CDR2 SASEGT. The CDR3 DNA sequence: TGTGCCAGCAGTGAGGGGGGTCAAGGGTATGGCTACACCTTC. Protein: CASSEGGQGYGYTF.

On this clone: Given the absence of the conserved phenylalanine or tryptophan at the CDR3 end, a read error is likely. The DNA is left out, because the CDR3 cannot be placed on it with certainty; the CDR3 is given as TCRdb lists it. J is TRBJ2-7 and V is TRBV5-1; no check of the table's D call, TRBD2, against the DNA was made. The CDR3 numbers 13 amino acids, ends counted. The germline CDR1 and CDR2 sequences are SGHRS and YFSETQ. The chain's CDR3 is CASSLEGLAGVVL.